These T cell receptor beta chains were read from a single sample in a study of T cell responses to AZD1222 COVID-19 vaccine. Profiling relied on immunoSEQ multiplex PCR, and the TCRdb table lists in-frame clones only, not all of them. The sample gives some 150,000 clones, 85% to 95% of which show up once; about 5.1% is in the top ten. Sequenced material: peripheral blood, taken on day 0 of AZD1222 vaccination. Every receptor here comes from an adult in good health. Both conserved end residues are part of each CDR3. The D gene is left open where the match is weak. Not all rows give a size; the values are once, few, many and, for expanded clones, a class.

v_call,cdr3_length,j_call,clone_size,d_call,cdr3_nt,cdr3_aa
TRBV5-1,15,TRBJ2-7,NA,TRBD2,TGCGCCAGCAGACAAGGACTAGCGGGCCCCTACGAGCAGTACTTC,CASRQGLAGPYEQYF
TRBV5-4,15,TRBJ1-4,few,NA,TGTGCCAGCAGCTTGGCCCCGGGACAAAATGAAAAACTGTTTTTT,CASSLAPGQNEKLFF
TRBV6-1,14,TRBJ1-4,NA,NA,TGTGCCAGCAGTGAGGCAGGCCTAAATGAAAAACTGTTTTTT,CASSEAGLNEKLFF
TRBV15,15,TRBJ1-2,NA,NA,TGTGCCACCAGCAGCAGCCGCAGGGACGGCTATGGCTACACCTTC,CATSSSRRDGYGYTF
TRBV28,14,TRBJ2-7,once,TRBD1,TGTGCCAGCAGTTTAGTGGACAGGGGTGCCGAGCAGTACTTC,CASSLVDRGAEQYF
TRBV5-1,16,TRBJ2-3,NA,NA,TGCGCCAGCAGCTTAAGCCAGGGAGCTGGCACAGATACGCAGTATTTT,CASSLSQGAGTDTQYF
TRBV9,14,TRBJ1-2,once,NA,TGTGCCAGCAGCCCCACGACAGGTTTTTATGGCTACACCTTC,CASSPTTGFYGYTF
TRBV11-2,14,TRBJ2-7,NA,TRBD1,TGTGCCAGCAGCTTAGGGACAGGGCCCTACGAGCAGTACTTC,CASSLGTGPYEQYF
TRBV5-1,13,TRBJ1-2,NA,NA,TGCGCCAGCAGCTTGGACGGCCGGGCTGGCTACACCTTC,CASSLDGRAGYTF
TRBV7-2,14,TRBJ1-6,NA,TRBD1,TGTGCCAGCAGCTTACGGAGGGGGCTCTCACCCCTCCACTTT,CASSLRRGLSPLHF
TRBV6-4,13,TRBJ2-1,NA,TRBD2,TGTGCCAGCAGTGAGCTAGCGGGAGGAAGGTTGTTCTTC,CASSELAGGRLFF
TRBV12-5,15,TRBJ1-6,NA,NA,TGTGCTAGTGGTTTGGGACAACAAGATAATTCACCCCTCCACTTT,CASGLGQQDNSPLHF
TRBV5-1,12,TRBJ2-7,NA,NA,TGCGCCAGCAGCTTGGAGGGCTACGAGCAGTACTTC,CASSLEGYEQYF
TRBV5-1,13,TRBJ2-3,NA,NA,TGCGCCAGCAGCTGGGATTTGGAGGATACGCAGTATTTT,CASSWDLEDTQYF
TRBV10-3,15,TRBJ2-7,NA,TRBD1,TGTGCCATCAGTGAGACGCGGACAGGCGCCTACGAGCAGTACTTC,CAISETRTGAYEQYF
TRBV23-1,17,TRBJ2-1,NA,TRBD2,TGCGCCAGCAGTCCCCGGACTAGCGGGAGAACCTACAATGAGCAGTTCTTC,CASSPRTSGRTYNEQFF